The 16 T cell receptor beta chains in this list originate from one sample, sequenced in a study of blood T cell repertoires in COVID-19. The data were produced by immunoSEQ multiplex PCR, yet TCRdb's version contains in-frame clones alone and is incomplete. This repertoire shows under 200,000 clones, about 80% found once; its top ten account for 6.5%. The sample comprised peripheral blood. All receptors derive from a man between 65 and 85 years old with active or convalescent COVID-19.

The CDR3 loop reads CASSPIRGSYEQYF. The CDR3 DNA reads TGTGCCAGCAGCCCGATTAGGGGTAGCTACGAGCAGTACTTC. This chain uses TRBV11-2 with TRBJ2-7; perhaps TRBD1 as D (5 bases). V was clipped by 5 bases and J by 3 bases, with 14 bases between them. The V gene's germline CDR1 is SGHAT and CDR2 FQNNGV. This CDR3 is built from 14 residues.

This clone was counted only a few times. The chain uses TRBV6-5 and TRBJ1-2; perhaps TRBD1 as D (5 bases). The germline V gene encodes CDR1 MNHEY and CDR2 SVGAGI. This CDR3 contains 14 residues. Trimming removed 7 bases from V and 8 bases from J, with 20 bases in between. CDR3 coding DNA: TGTGCCAGCATGTACCCGCGACAGTATGTCGGCTACACCTTC. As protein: CASMYPRQYVGYTF.

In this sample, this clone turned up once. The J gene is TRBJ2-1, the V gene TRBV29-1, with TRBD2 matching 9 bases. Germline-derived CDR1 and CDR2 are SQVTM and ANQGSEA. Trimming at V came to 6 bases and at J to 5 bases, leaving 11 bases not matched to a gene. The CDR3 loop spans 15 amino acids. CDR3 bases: TGCAGCGTGGCGGGGGGGAGTAACAGGGACAATGAGCAGTTCTTC. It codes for CSVAGGSNRDNEQFF.

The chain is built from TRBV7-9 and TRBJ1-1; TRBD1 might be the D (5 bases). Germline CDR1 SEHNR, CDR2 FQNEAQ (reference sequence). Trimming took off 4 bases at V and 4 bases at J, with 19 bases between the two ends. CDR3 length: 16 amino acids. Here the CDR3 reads CASSSRGGGFGTEAFF. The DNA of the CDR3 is TGTGCCAGCAGCTCCCGTGGGGGGGGGTTTGGCACTGAAGCTTTCTTT. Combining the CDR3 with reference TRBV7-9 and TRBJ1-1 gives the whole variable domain DTGVSQNPRHKITKRGQNVTFRCDPISEHNRLYWYRQTLGQGPEFLTYFQNEAQLEKSRLLSDRFSAERPKGSFSTLEIQRTEQGDSAMYLCASSSRGGGFGTEAFFGQGTRLTVV.

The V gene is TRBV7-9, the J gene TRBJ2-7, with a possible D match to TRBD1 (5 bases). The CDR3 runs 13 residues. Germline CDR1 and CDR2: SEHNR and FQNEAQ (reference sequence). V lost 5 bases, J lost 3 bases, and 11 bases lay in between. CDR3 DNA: TGTGCCAGCAGCGACATAGGGGTCTACGAGCAGTACTTC. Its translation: CASSDIGVYEQYF.

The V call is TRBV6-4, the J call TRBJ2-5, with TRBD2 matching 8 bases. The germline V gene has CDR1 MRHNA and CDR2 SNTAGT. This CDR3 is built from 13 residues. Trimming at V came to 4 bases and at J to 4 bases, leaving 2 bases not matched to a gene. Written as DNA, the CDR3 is TGTGCCAGCAGTGTACGGGAGGGAGAGACCCAGTACTTC. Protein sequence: CASSVREGETQYF.

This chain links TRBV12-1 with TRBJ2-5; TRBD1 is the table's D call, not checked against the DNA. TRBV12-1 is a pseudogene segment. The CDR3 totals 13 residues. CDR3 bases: TGTGCCAGCAGCTTTAGGGGTTACGAGACCCAGTACTTC. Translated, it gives CASSFRGYETQYF.

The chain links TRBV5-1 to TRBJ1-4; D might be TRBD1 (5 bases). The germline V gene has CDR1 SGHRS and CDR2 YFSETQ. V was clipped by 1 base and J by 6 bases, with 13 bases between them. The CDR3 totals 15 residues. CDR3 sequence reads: CASSLSGREYEKLFF. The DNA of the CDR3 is TGCGCCAGCAGCTTGTCGGGCAGGGAATATGAAAAACTGTTTTTT.

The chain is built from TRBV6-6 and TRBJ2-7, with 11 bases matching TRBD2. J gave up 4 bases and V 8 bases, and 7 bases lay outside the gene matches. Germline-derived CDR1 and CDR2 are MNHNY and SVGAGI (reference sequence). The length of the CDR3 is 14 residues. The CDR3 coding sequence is TGTGCCAGCGCACCAACTAGCGGGAGTTACGAGCAGTACTTC. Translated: CASAPTSGSYEQYF.

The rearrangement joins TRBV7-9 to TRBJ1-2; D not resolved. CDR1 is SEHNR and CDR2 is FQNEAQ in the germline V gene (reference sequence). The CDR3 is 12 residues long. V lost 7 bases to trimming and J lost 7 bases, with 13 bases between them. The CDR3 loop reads CASNDAGGGYTF. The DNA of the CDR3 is TGTGCCAGCAACGACGCGGGTGGTGGCTACACCTTC. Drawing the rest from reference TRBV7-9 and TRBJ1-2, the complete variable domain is DTGVSQNPRHKITKRGQNVTFRCDPISEHNRLYWYRQTLGQGPEFLTYFQNEAQLEKSRLLSDRFSAERPKGSFSTLEIQRTEQGDSAMYLCASNDAGGGYTFGSGTRLTVV.

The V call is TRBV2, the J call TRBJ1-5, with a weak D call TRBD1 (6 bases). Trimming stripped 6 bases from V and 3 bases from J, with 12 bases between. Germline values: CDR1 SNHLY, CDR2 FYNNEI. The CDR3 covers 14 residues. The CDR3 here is CASRRQANNQPQHF. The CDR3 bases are TGTGCCAGCAGGAGACAGGCCAACAATCAGCCCCAGCATTTT.

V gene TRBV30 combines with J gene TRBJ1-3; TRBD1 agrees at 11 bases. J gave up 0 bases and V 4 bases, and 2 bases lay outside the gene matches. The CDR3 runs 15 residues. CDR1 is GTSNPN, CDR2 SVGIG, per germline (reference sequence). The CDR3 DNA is TGTGCCTGGACCGGACAGGGGGCCTCTGGAAACACCATATATTTT. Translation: CAWTGQGASGNTIYF.

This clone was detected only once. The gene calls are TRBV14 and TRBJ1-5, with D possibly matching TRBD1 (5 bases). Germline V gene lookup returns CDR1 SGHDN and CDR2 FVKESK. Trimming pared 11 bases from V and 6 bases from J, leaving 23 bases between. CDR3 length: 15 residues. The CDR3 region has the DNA TGTGCCGAAACCAGGGTTAAGTTTTTAACTCAGCCCCAGCATTTT. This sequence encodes CAETRVKFLTQPQHF.

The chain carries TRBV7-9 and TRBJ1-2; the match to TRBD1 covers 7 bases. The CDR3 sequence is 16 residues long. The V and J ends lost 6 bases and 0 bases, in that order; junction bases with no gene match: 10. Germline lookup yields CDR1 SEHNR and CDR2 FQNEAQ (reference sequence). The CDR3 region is CASSSDREGTNYGYTF. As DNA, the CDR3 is TGTGCCAGCAGTTCAGACAGGGAAGGTACTAACTATGGCTACACCTTC.

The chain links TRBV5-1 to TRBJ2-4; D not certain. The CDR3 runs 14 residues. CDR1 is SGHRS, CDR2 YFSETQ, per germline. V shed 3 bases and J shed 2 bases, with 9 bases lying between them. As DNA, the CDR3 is TGCGCCAGCAGCTCCGACAACACCAAAAACATTCAGTACTTC. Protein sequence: CASSSDNTKNIQYF.

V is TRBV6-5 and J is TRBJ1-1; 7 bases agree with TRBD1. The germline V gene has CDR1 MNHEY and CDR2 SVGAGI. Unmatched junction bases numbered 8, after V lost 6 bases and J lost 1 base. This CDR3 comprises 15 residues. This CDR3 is CASRNRGGENTEAFF. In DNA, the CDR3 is TGTGCCAGCAGAAACAGGGGAGGCGAGAACACTGAAGCTTTCTTT.